This T cell receptor beta chain was profiled in a study of blood T cell repertoires in COVID-19. Study background: From the United States, Italy and Spain came samples of acute and convalescent COVID-19.

TCRdb's table, derived via immunoSEQ multiplex PCR, lists solely in-frame clones and lacks some. Among about 360,000 clones listed, approximately 80% were seen once. The CDR3 has 16 residues. V dropped 3 bases and J dropped 4; count of bases not matched to a gene: 5. Germline CDR1 SGHNT, CDR2 YYREEE (reference sequence). The material sequenced was peripheral blood. The chain recombines TRBV5-4 with TRBJ2-3, with 13 nucleotides matching TRBD2. The clonotype comes from a human donor with acute or convalescent COVID-19. The donor label of this sample is uncertain. CDR3 sequence reads: CASSYGTSGAPDTQYF. The CDR3 DNA follows: TGTGCCAGCAGCTACGGGACTAGCGGGGCCCCAGATACGCAGTATTTT.